The entry that follows covers one T cell receptor beta chain sequence. Its antigen is as yet unknown. The data are from a study of T cell responses to AZD1222 COVID-19 vaccine. Findings and caveats of the study: No day 14 peak samples; only post-peak repertoires were characterized.

Looked up from germline, CDR1 is MGHDK and CDR2 is SYGVNS. Trimming stripped 2 bases from V and 7 bases from J, with 6 bases between. This CDR3 has 13 amino acids. Using immunoSEQ multiplex PCR, the repertoire was profiled, and TCRdb retains in-frame clones only, with some absent. The sample contains fewer than 150,000 clones, around 93% of which appear only once. The chain combines TRBV25-1 with TRBJ1-6; tentatively, D is TRBD1 (6 bases). The sequencing used peripheral blood, collected 28 days after the second AZD1222 dose. The sequence was obtained from an adult who received the AZD1222 COVID-19 vaccine. DNA of the CDR3: TGTGCCAGCAGTGAAGGGACAAATTCACCCCTCCACTTT. This gives the protein CASSEGTNSPLHF.